This record covers a single T cell receptor (beta chain). Its antigen remains unidentified. With 0 bases removed from V and 2 bases from J, the gap between germline ends came to 12 bases. Germline lookup yields CDR1 SGHNT and CDR2 YYREEE (reference sequence). CDR3 length equals 15 residues. The PCR contained 60 Vbeta and 13 Jbeta primers. Sequencing was performed with immunoSEQ multiplex PCR; in TCRdb, only in-frame clones are kept and a portion is missing. The table for this sample gives 85,000 to 90,000 clones. This sample is part of a study of cytomegalovirus exposure and HLA in healthy donors. General observations from the study: The availability of immune exposure information extended only to CMV serostatus. In a later analysis, CMV-associated beta chains were mostly HLA-associated, it appeared.

The clonotype was recovered from a man aged 45-65 years in good health and CMV-seropositive. Material: PBMCs. The chain couples TRBV5-4 to TRBJ2-7, with unresolved D. CDR3 region: CASSLALESTYEQYF. CDR3 nucleotides: TGTGCCAGCAGCTTGGCACTCGAGAGTACCTACGAGCAGTACTTC.